This entry concerns a single T cell receptor (beta chain). In the original analysis: Reference gene primer amplification gave estimated nucleated cell counts. The assay was immunoSEQ multiplex PCR, and TCRdb's table has in-frame clones only and misses some. From that table come the V and J calls and clone size; the DNA was used to work out D and trimming. The sample has about 220,000 clones; about 85% are singletons. Participant-given clinical history determined each cohort assignment. V shed 0 bases and J shed 1 base, with 9 bases lying between them. Germline V gene lookup returns CDR1 LGHNA and CDR2 YSLEER. The CDR3 consists of 15 residues. The record originates from a study of blood T cell repertoires in COVID-19.

The sequenced sample consisted of PBMCs or T cells enriched from blood (not recorded which). The J gene is TRBJ1-2, the V gene TRBV4-3, with a possible D match to TRBD1 (5 bases). The TCR was taken from a woman in her 30s who had recovered from COVID-19. Here the CDR3 DNA reads TGCGCCAGCAGCCAAGATCAGGGTTATAACTATGGCTACACCTTC. Translated, it gives CASSQDQGYNYGYTF.